Sequencing of this TCR beta chain was carried out in a study of metastatic and nonmetastatic thyroid tumors. TCRdb re-called the PCR reads through MiXCR. The table records 10,000 to 15,000 clones, about 30% of them present only once. The CDR3 is made up of 14 amino acids. Germline loops: CDR1 SEHNR, CDR2 FQNEAQ (reference sequence). The J segment lost 10 bases and the V segment lost 5 bases, leaving 6 bases of the junction unmatched. Patients were all untreated before their thyroid surgery. This chain uses TRBV7-9 with TRBJ1-6; 9 bases match TRBD1. Sequenced input: tumor tissue. The sequence was collected from a female donor with papillary thyroid cancer or a benign thyroid nodule (not recorded which). Some clones in this sample may be carry-over from other donors' samples. CDR3 region: CASSQGQGNSPLHF. In DNA form, the CDR3 reads TGTGCCAGCAGCCAGGGACAGGGAAACTCACCCCTCCACTTT. Filled out from reference TRBV7-9 and TRBJ1-6, the complete variable domain reads DTGVSQNPRHKITKRGQNVTFRCDPISEHNRLYWYRQTLGQGPEFLTYFQNEAQLEKSRLLSDRFSAERPKGSFSTLEIQRTEQGDSAMYLCASSQGQGNSPLHFGNGTRLTVT.